The 7 T cell receptor beta chains below all came from one sample that was sequenced in a study of cytomegalovirus exposure and HLA in healthy donors. Researchers ran the PCR with 60 Vbeta and 13 Jbeta primers. Sequencing used immunoSEQ multiplex PCR; TCRdb keeps in-frame clones, though not all of them. The sample gives some 110,000 clones, approximately 70% of which show up once; approximately 8.6% is in the top ten. Sequences were obtained from PBMCs. All receptors come from a man aged 25 to 40 in good health and CMV-seropositive.

The gene calls are TRBV9 and TRBJ1-3; D possibly corresponds to TRBD1 (6 bases). Trimming took off 0 bases at V and 11 bases at J, with 18 bases between the two ends. The germline CDR1 and CDR2 sequences are SGDLS and YYNGEE. CDR3 length: 15 amino acids. In DNA, the CDR3 is TGTGCCAGCAGCGTAGAGGCAGCCCACGCAGGGGCCATATATTTT. Encoded protein: CASSVEAAHAGAIYF.

The rearrangement joins TRBV7-8 to TRBJ1-3; 8 bases line up with TRBD1. The CDR3 extends over 17 amino acids. Trimming removed 1 base from V and 0 bases from J; junction bases left unmatched: 5. Germline CDR1 is SGHVS and CDR2 is FQNEAQ. The DNA for the CDR3 is TGTGCCAGCAGCTTAGGACAGGGGTCTATCTCTGGAAACACCATATATTTT. Residues: CASSLGQGSISGNTIYF.

In this sample, this clone turned up a few times. The V and J genes are TRBV27 and TRBJ2-7; D remains unclear. This CDR3 has 10 residues. Germline CDR1 and CDR2: MNHEY and SMNVEV (reference sequence). V lost 4 bases to trimming and J lost 10 bases, with 8 bases between them. CDR3 region: CASSSCLQYF. The CDR3 coding sequence is TGTGCCAGCAGTTCTTGCCTACAGTACTTC.

In regard to this clone: One end of the junction does not line up with germline, which may come from a read error. J is TRBJ2-6 and V is TRBV5-6; a possible D gene is TRBD1 (7 bases). This CDR3 has 15 residues. Germline V gene sequence: CDR1 SGHDT, CDR2 YYEEEE. CDR3 loop: CASSSTGSGANGLTF. In nucleotides, the CDR3 is TGTGCCAGCAGCTCGACAGGGTCGGGGGCCAACGGCCTGACTTTC.

The gene calls are TRBV4-1 and TRBJ1-2; weak D call: TRBD1 (5 bases). V lost 0 bases and J lost 6, with 14 bases in between. Germline V gene sequence: CDR1 MGHRA, CDR2 YSYEKL. The length of the CDR3 is 15 residues. CDR3 protein: CASSQDKGRNDGYTF. The CDR3 DNA is TGCGCCAGCAGCCAAGATAAGGGGCGGAACGATGGCTACACCTTC.

This sequence joins TRBV28 and TRBJ1-2, with 9 bases fitting TRBD1. J was trimmed by 2 bases and V by 4 bases; bases with no gene match: 2. The CDR3 runs to 14 residues. Germline assignment: CDR1 MDHEN and CDR2 SYDVKM. The CDR3 spells CASSSGTGNYGYTF. The CDR3 DNA is TGTGCCAGCAGTTCCGGGACAGGGAACTATGGCTACACCTTC.

This clone occurred a few times. The chain has TRBV5-8 and TRBJ2-7, with TRBD1 as a possible D gene (6 bases). Germline V gene sequence: CDR1 SGHTS, CDR2 YDEGEE. Trimming took off 4 bases at V and 7 bases at J, with 15 bases between the two ends. The CDR3 runs 13 residues. The CDR3 nucleotides are TGTGCCAGCAGCCCCCAGGGGTGGACAGAGCAGTACGTC. As protein: CASSPQGWTEQYV.